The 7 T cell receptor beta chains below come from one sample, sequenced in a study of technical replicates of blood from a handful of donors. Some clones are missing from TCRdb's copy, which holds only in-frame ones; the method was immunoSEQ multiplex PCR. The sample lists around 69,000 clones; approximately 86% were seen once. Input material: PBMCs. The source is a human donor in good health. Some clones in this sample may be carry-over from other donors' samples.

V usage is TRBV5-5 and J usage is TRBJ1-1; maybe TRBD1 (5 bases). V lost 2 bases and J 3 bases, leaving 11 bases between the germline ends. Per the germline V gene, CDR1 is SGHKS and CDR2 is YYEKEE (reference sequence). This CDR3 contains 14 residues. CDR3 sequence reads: CASSLIGADTEAFF. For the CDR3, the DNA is TGTGCCAGCAGCTTAATAGGGGCGGACACTGAAGCTTTCTTT.

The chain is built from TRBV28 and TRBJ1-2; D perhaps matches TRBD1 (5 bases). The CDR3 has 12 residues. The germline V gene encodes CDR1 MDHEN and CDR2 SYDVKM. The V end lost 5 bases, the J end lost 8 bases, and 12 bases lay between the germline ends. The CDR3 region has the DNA TGTGCCAGCAGTCCTCGGGGGTCCGGCTACACCTTC. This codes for CASSPRGSGYTF.

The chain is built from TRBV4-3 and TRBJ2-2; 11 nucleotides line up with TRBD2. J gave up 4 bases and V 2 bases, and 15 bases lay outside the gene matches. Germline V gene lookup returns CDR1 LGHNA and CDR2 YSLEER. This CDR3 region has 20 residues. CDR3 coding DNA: TGCGCCAGCAGCCAAAAGGGCCCGGGACTAGCGGAACTGGGCACCGGGGAGCTGTTTTTT. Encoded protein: CASSQKGPGLAELGTGELFF.

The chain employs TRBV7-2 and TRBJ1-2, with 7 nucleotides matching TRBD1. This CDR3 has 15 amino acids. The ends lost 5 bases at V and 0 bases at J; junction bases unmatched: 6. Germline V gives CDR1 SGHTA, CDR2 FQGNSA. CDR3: CASSLGQASNYGYTF. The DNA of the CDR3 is TGTGCCAGCAGCCTAGGACAGGCCTCTAACTATGGCTACACCTTC.

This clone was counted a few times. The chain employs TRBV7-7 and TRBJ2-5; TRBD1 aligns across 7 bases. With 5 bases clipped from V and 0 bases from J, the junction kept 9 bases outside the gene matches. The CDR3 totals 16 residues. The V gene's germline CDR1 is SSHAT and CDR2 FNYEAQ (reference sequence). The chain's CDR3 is CASSPTNRGYQETQYF. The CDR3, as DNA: TGTGCCAGCAGCCCCACGAACAGGGGCTACCAAGAGACCCAGTACTTC.

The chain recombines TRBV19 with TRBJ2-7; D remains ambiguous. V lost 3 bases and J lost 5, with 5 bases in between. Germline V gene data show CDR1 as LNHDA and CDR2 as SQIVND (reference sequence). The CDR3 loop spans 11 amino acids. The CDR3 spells CASSMRDEQYF. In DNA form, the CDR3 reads TGTGCCAGTAGTATGAGAGACGAGCAGTACTTC.

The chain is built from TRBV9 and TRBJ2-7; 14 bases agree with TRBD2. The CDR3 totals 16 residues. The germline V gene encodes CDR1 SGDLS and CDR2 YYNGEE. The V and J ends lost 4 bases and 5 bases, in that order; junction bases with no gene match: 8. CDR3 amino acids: CASSKGTSGRGDEQYF. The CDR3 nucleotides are TGTGCCAGCAGCAAAGGGACTAGCGGGAGAGGGGACGAGCAGTACTTC. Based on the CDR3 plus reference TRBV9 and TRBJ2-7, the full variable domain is DSGVTQTPKHLITATGQRVTLRCSPRSGDLSVYWYQQSLDQGLQFLIQYYNGEERAKGNILERFSAQQFPDLHSELNLSSLELGDSALYFCASSKGTSGRGDEQYFGPGTRLTVT.